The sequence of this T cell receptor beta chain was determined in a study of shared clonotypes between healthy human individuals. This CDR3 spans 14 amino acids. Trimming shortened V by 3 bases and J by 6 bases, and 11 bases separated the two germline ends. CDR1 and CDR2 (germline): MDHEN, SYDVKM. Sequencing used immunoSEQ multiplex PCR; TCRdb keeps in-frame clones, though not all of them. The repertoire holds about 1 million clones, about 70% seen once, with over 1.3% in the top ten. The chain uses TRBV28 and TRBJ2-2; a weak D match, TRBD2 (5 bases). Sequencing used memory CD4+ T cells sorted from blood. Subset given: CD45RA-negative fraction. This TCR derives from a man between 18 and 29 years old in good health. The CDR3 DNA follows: TGTGCCAGCAGTTTGCTGTTACTAGCCGGGGAGCTGTTTTTT. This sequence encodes CASSLLLLAGELFF.